Each of the 28 T cell receptor beta chains below was sequenced from the same sample in a study of blood T cell repertoires in COVID-19. Profiling relied on immunoSEQ multiplex PCR, and the TCRdb table lists in-frame clones only, not all of them. Of about 170,000 clones in the sample, about four fifths were seen once. Sequenced sample: peripheral blood. These receptor sequences come from a woman older than 75 with acute or convalescent COVID-19.

V is TRBV6-5 and J is TRBJ2-5, with 9 positions matching TRBD1. The CDR3 extends over 13 amino acids. The germline gives CDR1 MNHEY, CDR2 SVGAGI. V dropped 6 bases and J dropped 4; count of bases not matched to a gene: 3. The CDR3 nucleotides read TGTGCCAGCAGCTTACAGGGGGCAGAGACCCAGTACTTC. It encodes CASSLQGAETQYF.

The chain carries TRBV2 and TRBJ1-3, with 7 positions matching TRBD1. V was pared by 6 bases and J by 3 bases, with 8 bases of the junction left unmatched. The CDR3 loop spans 15 amino acids. From germline, CDR1 is SNHLY and CDR2 FYNNEI. CDR3 residues: CASREQGSSGNTIYF. In nucleotides, the CDR3 is TGTGCCAGCAGAGAACAGGGGAGCAGTGGAAACACCATATATTTT.

J is TRBJ1-4 and V is TRBV6-6, with TRBD1 as a possible D gene (5 bases). V lost 2 bases and J 3 bases, leaving 10 bases between the germline ends. This CDR3 has 15 residues. Germline loops: CDR1 MNHNY, CDR2 SVGAGI (reference sequence). The CDR3 nucleotides read TGTGCCAGCAGTTACCAGGGCTTGGCTAATGAAAAACTGTTTTTT. It translates to CASSYQGLANEKLFF.

The V call is TRBV11-2, the J call TRBJ1-1; TRBD1 matches at 8 bases. Germline CDR1 reads SGHAT; CDR2 reads FQNNGV. V dropped 2 bases and J dropped 5; count of bases not matched to a gene: 7. The CDR3 runs to 15 residues. CDR3: CASSLFLTGGTEAFF. CDR3 bases: TGTGCCAGCAGCTTATTCCTCACAGGGGGGACTGAAGCTTTCTTT.

In its sample, this clone was seen once. V gene TRBV3-1 (or the pseudogene TRBV3-2) combines with J gene TRBJ2-1; tentatively, D is TRBD1 (5 bases). With 1 base removed from V and 9 bases from J, the gap between germline ends came to 13 bases. Germline-derived CDR1 and CDR2 are LGHDT and YNNKEL (reference sequence). The CDR3 has 14 amino acids. This CDR3 reads CASSQVAGHTEQFF. CDR3 coding DNA: TGTGCCAGCAGCCAAGTAGCAGGACACACTGAGCAGTTCTTC.

This clone was detected only a few times. The sample contains more than one DNA sequence encoding this CDR3. The J gene is TRBJ1-2, the V gene TRBV5-6; D gene uncertain. In germline, CDR1 is SGHDT, CDR2 YYEEEE. Trimming left V 2 bases short and J 6 bases short, with 8 bases between. The CDR3 has 12 amino acids. The CDR3 DNA follows: TGTGCCAGCAGCTTCGGAGTAGATGGCTACACCTTC. Translation gives CASSFGVDGYTF.

This clone occurred a few times. V usage is TRBV7-9 and J usage is TRBJ2-7, with a tentative D call TRBD1 (5 bases). Trimming cost V 5 bases and J 9 bases, with 11 bases left between them. Germline V CDR1 and CDR2: SEHNR, FQNEAQ (reference sequence). The CDR3 loop spans 11 amino acids. As DNA, the CDR3 is TGTGCCAGCAGCGTGCAGGGTACGCAGTACTTC. Its protein is CASSVQGTQYF.

CDR3 sequence reads: CASSPRQGVRYEQYF. The CDR3 bases are TGTGCCAGCAGCCCACGACAGGGGGTACGCTACGAGCAGTACTTC. V usage is TRBV9 and J usage is TRBJ2-7; 9 nucleotides line up with TRBD1. Germline-derived CDR1 and CDR2 are SGDLS and YYNGEE. The CDR3 has 15 residues. V shed 4 bases, J shed 3 bases, and the junction held 8 bases outside the gene matches.

The chain carries TRBV21-1 and TRBJ2-7; the DNA was not compared with TRBD2, the D call given in the table. TRBV21-1 is a known pseudogene. The CDR3 sequence is 15 residues long. The CDR3 loop is CASSLAGTGAYEQYF. The CDR3 region has the DNA TGTGCCAGCAGCCTCGCCGGGACTGGGGCCTACGAGCAGTACTTC.

The V and J genes are TRBV3-1 (or the pseudogene TRBV3-2) and TRBJ2-2, with 9 bases matching TRBD1. The CDR3 covers 15 residues. Germline V lookup: CDR1 LGHDT, CDR2 YNNKEL (reference sequence). V lost 3 bases, J lost 6 bases, and 5 bases stayed unmatched. The CDR3 region is CASSQGTGRPGELFF. CDR3 coding DNA: TGTGCCAGCAGCCAGGGGACAGGGAGGCCCGGGGAGCTGTTTTTT.

J is TRBJ2-2 and V is TRBV18; TRBD1 might be the D (5 bases). The germline V gene encodes CDR1 KGHSH and CDR2 LQKENI. The germline V and J ends were trimmed by 4 bases and 2 bases, with 8 bases remaining between them. This CDR3 has 14 residues. The DNA of the CDR3 is TGTGCCAGCTCACTTGACAGAAACACCGGGGAGCTGTTTTTT. Translated, it gives CASSLDRNTGELFF.

V is TRBV29-1 and J is TRBJ1-1; D unclear. Deletions cut 4 bases from V and 3 bases from J, with 12 bases between. CDR3 length: 13 residues. Germline V gene lookup returns CDR1 SQVTM and CDR2 ANQGSEA. CDR3 sequence reads: CSVATSGDTEAFF. Written as DNA, the CDR3 is TGCAGCGTTGCAACCTCCGGGGACACTGAAGCTTTCTTT.

The chain recombines TRBV7-2 with TRBJ2-3, with D possibly matching TRBD1 (5 bases). Germline lookup yields CDR1 SGHTA and CDR2 FQGNSA. Between the trimmed V and J ends, which lost 5 bases and 9 bases, there was a span of 18 bases. This CDR3 spans 14 amino acids. The CDR3 bases are TGTGCCAGCAGCCAAGACAGACGCTCGTTAACGCAGTATTTT. Its protein product is CASSQDRRSLTQYF.

The chain has TRBV6-6 and TRBJ1-1, with TRBD1 as a possible D gene (6 bases). The germline V and J ends were trimmed by 6 bases and 2 bases, with 16 bases remaining between them. Germline assignment: CDR1 MNHNY and CDR2 SVGAGI (reference sequence). The CDR3 spans 15 residues. In DNA form, the CDR3 reads TGTGCCAGCAGGGACCCATCCAGGGGCAACACTGAAGCTTTCTTT. Its protein product is CASRDPSRGNTEAFF.

The gene calls are TRBV5-1 and TRBJ2-3, with 12 bases lining up with TRBD2. V shed 0 bases and J 3 bases; nucleotides not matched to a gene: 5. In germline, CDR1 is SGHRS, CDR2 YFSETQ. This CDR3 comprises 17 residues. CDR3 protein: CASSLATSGSITDTQYF. The CDR3 region has the DNA TGCGCCAGCAGCTTGGCGACTAGCGGGAGTATTACAGATACGCAGTATTTT.

This rearrangement joins TRBV7-2 to TRBJ2-3; 7 nucleotides align to TRBD2. This CDR3 region has 14 residues. V shed 5 bases and J 2 bases; nucleotides not matched to a gene: 4. The V gene's germline CDR1 is SGHTA and CDR2 FQGNSA. CDR3 region: CASSARDYTDTQYF. CDR3 sequence (DNA): TGTGCCAGCAGCGCAAGGGACTACACAGATACGCAGTATTTT.

V is TRBV7-2 and J is TRBJ2-3; D is ambiguous. CDR1 is SGHTA, CDR2 FQGNSA, per germline. Trimming removed 1 base at V and 5 bases at J, with 7 bases between. This CDR3 is 13 amino acids long. CDR3 loop: CASSLVPGDTQYF. CDR3 nucleotides: TGTGCCAGCAGCTTAGTTCCGGGAGATACGCAGTATTTT. Full variable domain (rest looked up from reference TRBV7-2 and TRBJ2-3): GAGVSQSPSNKVTEKGKDVELRCDPISGHTALYWYRQSLGQGLEFLIYFQGNSAPDKSGLPSDRFSAERTGGSVSTLTIQRTQQEDSAVYLCASSLVPGDTQYFGPGTRLTVL.

This clone appeared many times. The V and J genes are TRBV7-3 and TRBJ1-6; TRBD1 matches at 9 bases. In germline, CDR1 is SGHTA, CDR2 FQGTGA. The CDR3 has 15 amino acids. V was pared by 0 bases and J by 7 bases, with 1 base of the junction left unmatched. CDR3 sequence (DNA): TGTGCCAGCAGCTTAACGGGACAGGGAAATTCACCCCTCCACTTT. It specifies CASSLTGQGNSPLHF.

V usage is TRBV11-2 and J usage is TRBJ2-7; 9 bases fit TRBD2. CDR1 is SGHAT, CDR2 FQNNGV, per germline. The CDR3 is made up of 15 amino acids. Germline trimming cut 2 bases from V and 5 bases from J; bases unmatched to any gene: 7. The CDR3 DNA follows: TGTGCCAGCAGCTTATCGGGGCTAGCGGGAAACGAGCAGTACTTC. Translation gives CASSLSGLAGNEQYF.

The rearrangement links TRBV5-8 to TRBJ1-5; 8 bases fit TRBD1. The CDR3 is 13 amino acids. J gave up 7 bases and V 5 bases, and 5 bases lay outside the gene matches. CDR1 is SGHTS and CDR2 is YDEGEE in the germline V gene. The CDR3 DNA reads as TGTGCCAGCAGTCCCAGGGGGCGGCAGCCCCAGCATTTT. It translates to CASSPRGRQPQHF. The full variable domain, completed using reference TRBV5-8 and TRBJ1-5, is EAGVTQSPTHLIKTRGQQATLRCSPISGHTSVYWYQQALGLGLQFLLWYDEGEERNRGNFPPRFSGRQFPNYSSELNVNALELEDSALYLCASSPRGRQPQHFGDGTRLSIL.

The chain has TRBV5-6 and TRBJ2-7; 9 bases align to TRBD1. Germline lookup yields CDR1 SGHDT and CDR2 YYEEEE. The CDR3 contains 16 residues. The ends lost 6 bases at V and 4 bases at J; junction bases unmatched: 14. The CDR3 loop is CASTPSPTGGPYEQYF. The CDR3 DNA reads TGTGCCAGCACCCCTTCCCCAACAGGGGGCCCTTACGAGCAGTACTTC.

The chain joins TRBV4-3 to TRBJ1-1; TRBD1 is a possible D gene (5 bases). Deletions cut 0 bases from V and 3 bases from J, with 17 bases between. The germline gives CDR1 LGHNA, CDR2 YSLEER. There are 17 residues in the CDR3. The CDR3 here is CASSQDYSRKGYTEAFF. Here the CDR3 DNA reads TGCGCCAGCAGCCAAGATTACAGCAGGAAGGGGTACACTGAAGCTTTCTTT.

The rearrangement joins TRBV7-2 to TRBJ2-7; 7 nucleotides match TRBD1. V lost 5 bases to trimming and J lost 0 bases; unmatched junction nucleotides: 10. This CDR3 has 16 amino acids. Germline-derived CDR1 and CDR2 are SGHTA and FQGNSA. CDR3: CASSPLRAGGSYEQYF. CDR3 DNA sequence: TGTGCCAGCAGCCCCCTTAGGGCAGGGGGCTCCTACGAGCAGTACTTC.

There are a few counts of this clone. The V gene is TRBV4-2, the J gene TRBJ2-1; 8 bases are a match to TRBD1. Germline CDR1 LGHNA, CDR2 YNFKEQ. The CDR3 length is 16 residues. V shed 0 bases and J 4 bases; nucleotides not matched to a gene: 5. The CDR3 nucleotides are TGTGCCAGCAGCCAAGACGCAGGGGGCCTTTACAATGAGCAGTTCTTC. It specifies CASSQDAGGLYNEQFF.

The chain joins TRBV28 to TRBJ1-2; unclear D gene. Germline CDR1 MDHEN, CDR2 SYDVKM. V gave up 5 bases and J gave up 1 base, with 14 bases separating them. The CDR3 sequence is 15 residues long. CDR3 sequence (DNA): TGTGCCAGCAGTATGCAGGTATTACTTAACTATGGCTACACCTTC. Its translation is CASSMQVLLNYGYTF.

CDR3 in DNA: TGTGCCAGCAGCCCGACTAGCGGGGCGCAAGAGACCCAGTACTTC. Protein: CASSPTSGAQETQYF. J is TRBJ2-5 and V is TRBV6-5; 11 positions match TRBD2. This CDR3 has 15 amino acids. Germline values: CDR1 MNHEY, CDR2 SVGAGI. J gave up 2 bases and V 6 bases, and 5 bases lay outside the gene matches.

The chain has TRBV28 and TRBJ2-6, with a weak D call TRBD2 (7 bases). CDR1 and CDR2 (germline): MDHEN, SYDVKM. The CDR3 has 18 residues. V was trimmed by 6 bases and J by 1 base, leaving 19 bases between them. As DNA, the CDR3 is TGTGCCAGCAGCCCACCAAGGGGGGGTATGTCTGGGGCCAACGTCCTGACTTTC. Translated, it gives CASSPPRGGMSGANVLTF.

This clone was found a few times. The genes are TRBV19 and TRBJ2-2; TRBD1 matches 11 bases. The V segment lost 3 bases and the J segment 1 base; nucleotides outside the gene matches: 4. This CDR3 is built from 17 residues. Germline CDR1 is LNHDA and CDR2 is SQIVND (reference sequence). CDR3 residues: CASSMTGTGGNTGELFF. DNA for the CDR3: TGTGCCAGTAGTATGACTGGGACAGGGGGGAACACCGGGGAGCTGTTTTTT.